Each of the 25 T cell receptor beta chains below was sequenced from the same sample in a study of T cells in Graves' hyperthyroidism and ophthalmopathy. From RNA transcripts, TCR beta CDR3 regions were amplified. Initially, a first-round RT-PCR of the TCR CDR3 employed the HTBI primer set. TCRdb re-derived calls from the multiplex PCR reads in MiXCR, one entry per CDR3 protein. Of approximately 210,000 distinct CDR3 sequences listed, 17% are singletons. Material: blood. The receptors derive from a man aged 50-59 years with Graves' hyperthyroidism.

V usage is TRBV7-9 and J usage is TRBJ2-7; the match to TRBD2 covers 10 bases. J lost 6 bases, V lost 1 base, and 9 bases had no gene match. From germline, CDR1 is SEHNR and CDR2 FQNEAQ (reference sequence). The CDR3 runs to 16 residues. In DNA, the CDR3 is TGTGCCAGCAGCTTAGGGCTAGCGGGAGTCGAGGGCGAGCAGTACTTC. Translated, it gives CASSLGLAGVEGEQYF.

The chain recombines TRBV7-3 with TRBJ2-1, with D perhaps assigned TRBD1 or TRBD2 (5 bases each). This CDR3 spans 15 amino acids. Between the trimmed V and J ends, which lost 5 bases and 8 bases, there was a span of 19 bases. Germline CDR1 reads SGHTA; CDR2 reads FQGTGA. The CDR3 sequence is CASSAGGRGWDEQFF. The CDR3, as DNA: TGTGCCAGCAGCGCCGGAGGTAGGGGTTGGGATGAGCAGTTCTTC.

This clonotype was counted between two and nine times. The chain joins TRBV5-1 to TRBJ2-2, with 7 bases matching TRBD1. V lost 3 bases, J lost 6 bases, and 5 bases stayed unmatched. The CDR3 contains 14 residues. Germline V gives CDR1 SGHRS, CDR2 YFSETQ. The CDR3: CASSYGQAAGELFF. DNA for the CDR3: TGCGCCAGCAGCTACGGACAGGCTGCCGGGGAGCTGTTTTTT.

The table lists this clonotype with a few counts. The V and J genes are TRBV15 and TRBJ2-3, with D unclear. CDR1 LNHNV and CDR2 YYDKDF come from the germline V gene (reference sequence). This CDR3 has 16 amino acids. The germline V and J ends were trimmed by 0 bases and 4 bases, with 14 bases remaining between them. CDR3 in amino acids: CATSRDQYGIADTQYF. The DNA for the CDR3 is TGTGCCACCAGCAGAGATCAATATGGAATCGCAGATACGCAGTATTTT.

V usage is TRBV10-3 and J usage is TRBJ2-1; D is ambiguous. V was pared by 10 bases and J by 10 bases, with 14 bases between. Germline V lookup: CDR1 ENHRY, CDR2 SYGVKD. The length of the CDR3 is 11 residues. CDR3 region: CATTFDHEQFF. CDR3 DNA: TGTGCCACCACATTCGACCACGAGCAGTTCTTC.

The V call is TRBV5-1, the J call TRBJ2-3; perhaps TRBD2 as D (7 bases). CDR1 is SGHRS and CDR2 is YFSETQ in the germline V gene. CDR3 length equals 13 residues. The V end lost 3 bases, the J end lost 5 bases, and 10 bases lay between the germline ends. DNA for the CDR3: TGCGCCAGCAGCTCGAGGGGGGGAGATACGCAGTATTTT. Amino acid sequence: CASSSRGGDTQYF.

There are many counts of this clonotype. The chain combines TRBV11-3 with TRBJ2-7; a possible D gene is TRBD2 (6 bases). The CDR3 contains 15 residues. V was shortened by 1 base and J by 5 bases, with 15 bases between the two germline ends. CDR1 and CDR2 (germline): SGHNT, YENEEA. This CDR3 reads CASSLGEDPGDEQYF. CDR3 DNA sequence: TGTGCCAGCAGCTTAGGGGAGGACCCGGGGGACGAGCAGTACTTC.

This clonotype has a count of ten or more. The chain carries TRBV7-2 and TRBJ2-1, with 7 bases that match TRBD1. The J segment lost 0 bases and the V segment lost 5 bases, leaving 4 bases of the junction unmatched. The CDR3 is 15 residues long. The germline V gene encodes CDR1 SGHTA and CDR2 FQGNSA. CDR3 residues: CASSVRDSSYNEQFF. CDR3 nucleotide sequence: TGTGCCAGCAGCGTCCGGGACAGCTCCTACAATGAGCAGTTCTTC.

This clonotype came up once. V is TRBV4-1 and J is TRBJ1-6; 8 positions agree with TRBD1. Germline lookup yields CDR1 MGHRA and CDR2 YSYEKL. The CDR3 is 16 amino acids. With 1 base clipped from V and 7 bases from J, the junction kept 6 bases outside the gene matches. The chain's CDR3 is CASSQGPDRVNSPLHF. CDR3 in DNA: TGCGCCAGCAGCCAAGGGCCGGACAGGGTGAATTCACCCCTCCACTTT.

CDR3 DNA: TGTGCCAGCAGTCGACCCCTCAGACAGGGGGAAAACACCGGGGAGCTGTTTTTT. It codes for CASSRPLRQGENTGELFF. The rearrangement joins TRBV28 to TRBJ2-2; TRBD1 matches at 9 bases. The V and J ends lost 5 bases and 2 bases, in that order; junction bases with no gene match: 12. Per the germline V gene, CDR1 is MDHEN and CDR2 is SYDVKM. CDR3 size: 18 residues.

This clonotype was counted at least ten times. The rearrangement uses TRBV12-3 or TRBV12-4 and TRBJ2-3; the match to TRBD2 covers 12 bases. After removal of 5 bases from V and 0 bases from J, the junction contained 3 bases not matched to a gene. There are 16 residues in the CDR3. CDR3 residues: CASSHTSGRSTDTQYF. CDR3 DNA sequence: TGTGCCAGCAGTCATACTAGCGGGAGGAGCACAGATACGCAGTATTTT.

This clonotype has more than one count but fewer than ten. This chain links TRBV5-6 with TRBJ2-4; 10 bases map to TRBD1. This CDR3 region has 15 residues. J lost 9 bases, V lost 4 bases, and 10 bases had no gene match. Germline values: CDR1 SGHDT, CDR2 YYEEEE. The CDR3 region is CASSPGTGASGIQYF. CDR3 sequence (DNA): TGTGCCAGCAGCCCGGGGACAGGGGCCTCGGGCATTCAGTACTTC.

The table lists this clonotype with a few counts. The chain links TRBV10-3 to TRBJ1-2; 9 nucleotides agree with TRBD1. CDR1 is ENHRY and CDR2 is SYGVKD in the germline V gene. The CDR3 has 13 residues. V shed 7 bases, J shed 9 bases, and the junction held 9 bases outside the gene matches. This CDR3 is CAIMRDREYSYTF. CDR3 in DNA: TGTGCCATCATGAGGGACAGGGAGTATAGCTACACCTTC.

This chain connects TRBV15 to TRBJ2-5; D is unresolved. The ends were cut back, 1 base at V and 4 bases at J, with 4 bases in the middle. Germline V lookup: CDR1 LNHNV, CDR2 YYDKDF (reference sequence). The CDR3 has 12 residues. The CDR3 nucleotides are TGTGCCACCAGCAGAGTGGGAGAGACCCAGTACTTC. It yields the protein CATSRVGETQYF.

This clonotype was picked up a small number of times. V gene TRBV6-2 or TRBV6-3 combines with J gene TRBJ2-2, with D unclear. V gave up 2 bases and J gave up 5 bases, with 12 bases separating them. The length of the CDR3 is 15 residues. Germline V gene lookup returns CDR1 MNHEY and CDR2 SVGEGT. This chain's CDR3 is CASSYGLAITGELFF. The DNA of the CDR3 is TGTGCCAGCAGTTACGGTTTAGCTATTACCGGGGAGCTGTTTTTT.

This clonotype was picked up a small number of times. The genes are TRBV6-6 and TRBJ2-4, with 7 positions matching TRBD1. From germline, CDR1 is MNHNY and CDR2 SVGAGI (reference sequence). The CDR3 contains 18 residues. V lost 0 bases to trimming and J lost 1 base; unmatched junction nucleotides: 9. The CDR3 nucleotides are TGTGCCAGCAGTTACTCCCGATCCAGGGGGTTGGCCAAAAACATTCAGTACTTC. Translating gives CASSYSRSRGLAKNIQYF.

There are a few counts of this clonotype. The chain combines TRBV5-1 with TRBJ2-5, with D unresolved. The CDR3 is 15 residues long. V dropped 4 bases and J dropped 5 bases, with 18 bases sitting between them. The germline gives CDR1 SGHRS, CDR2 YFSETQ. The CDR3 is CASSLNPTGHETQYF. CDR3 coding DNA: TGCGCCAGCAGCCTGAATCCCACGGGCCACGAGACCCAGTACTTC. The whole variable domain, remainder taken from reference TRBV5-1 and TRBJ2-5, is KAGVTQTPRYLIKTRGQQVTLSCSPISGHRSVSWYQQTPGQGLQFLFEYFSETQRNKGNFPGRFSGRQFSNSRSEMNVSTLELGDSALYLCASSLNPTGHETQYFGPGTRLLVL.

This chain links TRBV27 with TRBJ2-7; 10 bases fit TRBD2. Per the germline V gene, CDR1 is MNHEY and CDR2 is SMNVEV (reference sequence). The CDR3 spans 17 residues. V shed 4 bases, J shed 2 bases, and the junction held 11 bases outside the gene matches. CDR3 nucleotides: TGTGCCAGCAGTTATTCCGGACTAGCGGAGACGACCTACGAGCAGTACTTC. Its protein is CASSYSGLAETTYEQYF.

At least ten counts were recorded for this clonotype. The chain carries TRBV2 and TRBJ2-7; TRBD1 matches 7 bases. Trimming removed 6 bases from V and 7 bases from J; junction bases left unmatched: 6. The CDR3 is 12 residues long. CDR1 SNHLY and CDR2 FYNNEI come from the germline V gene. The chain's CDR3 is CASSEQGPEQYF. The CDR3 DNA follows: TGTGCCAGCAGCGAACAGGGGCCGGAGCAGTACTTC.

This clonotype has ten or more counts. CDR3 amino acids: CASSPWTRQETQYF. The CDR3 DNA reads TGTGCCAGCAGCCCCTGGACTAGGCAAGAGACCCAGTACTTC. J is TRBJ2-5 and V is TRBV11-2; 7 bases map to TRBD2. The CDR3 runs 14 residues. Germline trimming cut 5 bases from V and 2 bases from J; bases unmatched to any gene: 5. From germline, CDR1 is SGHAT and CDR2 FQNNGV.

At least ten counts were recorded for this clonotype. The rearrangement joins TRBV2 to TRBJ2-3; D might be TRBD1 (6 bases). V dropped 5 bases and J dropped 0 bases, with 15 bases sitting between them. The CDR3 is 16 residues long. CDR1 is SNHLY and CDR2 is FYNNEI in the germline V gene. This CDR3 reads CASSPGQLISTDTQYF. The CDR3 DNA reads TGTGCCAGCAGTCCGGGACAACTCATTAGCACAGATACGCAGTATTTT.

The chain is built from TRBV12-3 or TRBV12-4 and TRBJ2-1; 12 bases fit TRBD1. The V gene end was trimmed by 6 bases and the J gene end by 7 bases; junction bases not matched to a gene: 10. The CDR3 is 16 amino acids. The CDR3 nucleotides are TGTGCCAGCAGACTAACCGGGACAGGGGGCGGGAATGAGCAGTTCTTC. Protein: CASRLTGTGGGNEQFF.

Ten or more counts support this clonotype. This chain uses TRBV28 with TRBJ2-7; 8 positions match TRBD2. The trim removed 7 bases at V and 5 bases at J, leaving 10 bases unmatched. In germline, CDR1 is MDHEN, CDR2 SYDVKM. The CDR3 has 14 residues. The CDR3 is CASTPGGALDEQYF. DNA for the CDR3: TGTGCCAGCACCCCGGGGGGGGCTTTGGACGAGCAGTACTTC.

Points on this clonotype: This sequence may be a read error, since a much larger clone differs from it by one base. The V call is TRBV5-6, the J call TRBJ1-1; D is perhaps TRBD1 (5 bases). Trimming stripped 0 bases from V and 3 bases from J, with 12 bases between. The germline V gene encodes CDR1 SGHDT and CDR2 YYEEEE. The CDR3 is made up of 15 amino acids. This chain's CDR3 is CASSLVREGYTEAFF. The CDR3 bases are TGTGCCAGCAGCTTGGTCAGGGAGGGGTACACTGAAGCTTTCTTT.

This sequence joins TRBV10-3 and TRBJ2-7, with 7 nucleotides matching TRBD1. V trimming: 6 bases; J trimming: 2 bases; junction bases outside the gene matches: 4. Germline V lookup: CDR1 ENHRY, CDR2 SYGVKD. The CDR3 has 13 amino acids. Here the CDR3 DNA reads TGTGCCATCAGAATGGGACAGACCTACGAGCAGTACTTC. It translates to CAIRMGQTYEQYF.